This TCR beta chain was obtained from a study of identical twins. The study, taken as a whole, reports: The study found excess low generation probability among twin-shared out-of-frame alpha sequences. Cross-sectional statistical analysis, not tracking of the same donors, underpinned the conclusions.

TCRdb recomputed calls from the 5' RACE reads with MiXCR, one row per CDR3 protein. The sample lists under 350,000 distinct CDR3 sequences, 8% to 9.5% occurring once. Many counts were recorded for this clonotype. Its antigen is currently unknown. The V and J ends lost 3 bases and 4 bases, in that order; junction bases with no gene match: 8. This CDR3 is 14 amino acids long. Germline-derived CDR1 and CDR2 are DFQATT and SNEGSKA (reference sequence). This sample was also put to use in a study of yellow fever vaccine responses in identical twins.

The clonotype comes from a woman between 18 and 30 years old in good health. Sequenced input: CD8+ T cells sorted from blood. J is TRBJ2-7 and V is TRBV20-1; 8 bases are shared with TRBD2. Here the CDR3 reads CSARVREGRYEQYF. CDR3 nucleotide sequence: TGCAGTGCTAGGGTCCGGGAGGGACGATACGAGCAGTACTTC.